What follows describes a single T cell receptor beta chain. This entry comes from a study of blood T cell repertoires in COVID-19. Study at large: Acute and convalescent COVID-19 specimens originated in the United States, Italy and Spain. From T cells, B-cell-depleted T cells, or PBMCs came the material, which was cDNA or gDNA.

Assay: immunoSEQ multiplex PCR; the TCRdb copy retains only in-frame clones and omits some. The sample has approximately 130,000 clones; roughly four fifths are singletons. This TCR came from a human donor in a cohort sampled during active COVID-19. The sequenced material came from peripheral blood.

DNA for the CDR3: TGTGCCAGCAGGAGGGGACAGGTCGGGGAAAAACTGTTTTTT. Its protein is CASRRGQVGEKLFF. V usage is TRBV28 and J usage is TRBJ1-4, with TRBD1 identical over 8 bases. Germline V CDR1 and CDR2: MDHEN, SYDVKM. CDR3 length: 14 amino acids. J gave up 8 bases and V 6 bases, and 8 bases lay outside the gene matches.